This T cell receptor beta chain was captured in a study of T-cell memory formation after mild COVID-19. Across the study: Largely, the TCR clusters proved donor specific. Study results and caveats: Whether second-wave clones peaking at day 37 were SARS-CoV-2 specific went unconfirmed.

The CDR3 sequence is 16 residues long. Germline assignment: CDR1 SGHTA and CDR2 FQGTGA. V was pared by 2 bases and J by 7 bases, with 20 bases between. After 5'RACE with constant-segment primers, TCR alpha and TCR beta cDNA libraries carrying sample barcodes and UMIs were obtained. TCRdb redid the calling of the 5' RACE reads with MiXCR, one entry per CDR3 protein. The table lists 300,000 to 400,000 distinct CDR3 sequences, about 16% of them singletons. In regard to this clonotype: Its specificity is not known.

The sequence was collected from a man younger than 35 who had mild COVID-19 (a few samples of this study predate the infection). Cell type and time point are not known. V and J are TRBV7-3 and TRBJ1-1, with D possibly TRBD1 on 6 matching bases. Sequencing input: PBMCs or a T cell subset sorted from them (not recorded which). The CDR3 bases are TGTGCCAGCAGCTTATCCCCGAGGGGGGGGCCCGGTGAAGCTTTCTTT. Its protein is CASSLSPRGGPGEAFF.